Given below is one TCR beta chain in context. Antigen: not known. V lost 6 bases, J lost 11 bases, and 19 bases lay in between. Germline V gives CDR1 MNHNY, CDR2 SVGAGI (reference sequence). The CDR3 is 13 residues long. The data were obtained in a study of cytomegalovirus exposure and HLA in healthy donors. Study-wide points: For most TCR beta V segments, an earlier analysis put the productive rate at about 87% or about 30% of the time. When presence/absence was analysed, sequencing depth was taken to be roughly uniform across donors. Trimming of TCR beta V- and J-genes showed a link, identified in a later analysis, to a missense DCLRE1C variant.

A multiplex PCR was run with 60 Vbeta primers and 13 Jbeta primers. Some clones are missing from TCRdb's copy, which holds only in-frame ones; the method was immunoSEQ multiplex PCR. The table lists about 160,000 clones, roughly 81% of them singletons. This sequence originates from a woman between 50 and 59 years old in good health and CMV-seronegative. The material sequenced was PBMCs. V gene TRBV6-6 combines with J gene TRBJ2-5; perhaps TRBD2 as D (6 bases). The CDR3 loop is CASRRTPEGEQYF. CDR3 sequence (DNA): TGTGCCAGCAGACGGACCCCGGAGGGAGAGCAGTACTTC.